The 27 T cell receptor beta chains in this list originate from one sample, sequenced in a study of blood T cell repertoires in COVID-19. Assay: immunoSEQ multiplex PCR; the TCRdb copy retains only in-frame clones and omits some. Altogether under 300,000 clones are present, roughly nine tenths being singletons, with the ten largest covering approximately 12%. The sample taken for sequencing was peripheral blood. These receptors were taken from a woman aged 25 to 45 with COVID-19, enrolled during active disease.

The chain recombines TRBV4-1 with TRBJ2-7; the D is unclear. V gave up 0 bases and J gave up 3 bases, with 6 bases separating them. CDR1 and CDR2 from the germline V gene are MGHRA and YSYEKL. The CDR3 totals 13 residues. CDR3 in DNA: TGCGCCAGCAGCCAAGATCTACTCTACGAGCAGTACTTC. Protein product: CASSQDLLYEQYF.

The chain is built from TRBV7-9 and TRBJ2-7; D ambiguous. V lost 5 bases to trimming and J lost 2 bases, with 16 bases between them. Germline V lookup: CDR1 SEHNR, CDR2 FQNEAQ (reference sequence). This CDR3 has 15 amino acids. CDR3 residues: CASSPGVQNTYEQYF. DNA for the CDR3: TGTGCCAGCAGCCCAGGCGTGCAAAACACCTACGAGCAGTACTTC. Variable domain in full (rest from reference TRBV7-9 and TRBJ2-7): DTGVSQNPRHKITKRGQNVTFRCDPISEHNRLYWYRQTLGQGPEFLTYFQNEAQLEKSRLLSDRFSAERPKGSFSTLEIQRTEQGDSAMYLCASSPGVQNTYEQYFGPGTRLTVT.

In DNA, the CDR3 is TGTGCCAGCAGCTCCTACCGGGAGGATGGCTACACCTTC. It codes for CASSSYREDGYTF. The chain combines TRBV12-3 or TRBV12-4 with TRBJ1-2; unclear D gene. The length of the CDR3 is 13 residues. Deletions cut 6 bases from V and 6 bases from J, with 14 bases between.

The chain couples TRBV18 to TRBJ2-3; perhaps TRBD2 as D (5 bases). This CDR3 has 15 residues. V was pared by 3 bases and J by 2 bases, with 12 bases between. Germline CDR1 reads KGHSH; CDR2 reads LQKENI. The CDR3 bases are TGTGCCAGCTCACCTGCGGGCGCCGTCACAGATACGCAGTATTTT. Its translation is CASSPAGAVTDTQYF.

V is TRBV14 and J is TRBJ2-2; D unclear. The V and J ends lost 4 bases and 4 bases respectively, with 7 bases between them. Per the germline V gene, CDR1 is SGHDN and CDR2 is FVKESK. This CDR3 comprises 13 residues. The CDR3 region has the DNA TGTGCCAGCAGCCCCACTTCCACCGGGGAGCTGTTTTTT. Its protein is CASSPTSTGELFF.

The chain uses TRBV10-2 and TRBJ1-1; D is perhaps TRBD1 (5 bases). This CDR3 is built from 15 residues. Germline CDR1 reads WSHSY; CDR2 reads SAAADI. Trimming removed 0 bases from V and 8 bases from J, with 16 bases in between. CDR3 bases: TGCGCCAGCAGTGAGTCGAGTTTGCCAGGGCGAGAAGCTTTCTTT. Amino acids: CASSESSLPGREAFF.

The chain's CDR3 is CASSSLYGYTF. The CDR3 DNA reads TGTGCCAGTAGTTCTCTCTATGGCTACACCTTC. The chain recombines TRBV19 with TRBJ1-2; D not resolved. The CDR3 consists of 11 residues. Germline values: CDR1 LNHDA, CDR2 SQIVND (reference sequence). Between the trimmed V and J ends, which lost 5 bases and 4 bases, there was a span of 5 bases. Together with reference TRBV19 and TRBJ1-2, the CDR3 gives the full variable domain: DGGITQSPKYLFRKEGQNVTLSCEQNLNHDAMYWYRQDPGQGLRLIYYSQIVNDFQKGDIAEGYSVSREKKESFPLTVTSAQKNPTAFYLCASSSLYGYTFGSGTRLTVV.

This chain joins TRBV19 and TRBJ2-1, with 10 nucleotides matching TRBD2. Trimming at V came to 2 bases and at J to 4 bases, leaving 2 bases not matched to a gene. Germline CDR1 LNHDA, CDR2 SQIVND (reference sequence). CDR3 length equals 15 residues. The CDR3 is CASSILSGGYNEQFF. CDR3 sequence (DNA): TGTGCCAGTAGTATACTTAGCGGGGGGTACAATGAGCAGTTCTTC.

The chain recombines TRBV20-1 with TRBJ1-2; 8 bases line up with TRBD1. The V segment lost 6 bases and the J segment 10 bases; nucleotides outside the gene matches: 7. Germline V gene sequence: CDR1 DFQATT, CDR2 SNEGSKA (reference sequence). CDR3 length: 11 residues. CDR3: CSAPDRVAYTF. CDR3 DNA: TGCAGTGCCCCGGACAGGGTAGCCTACACCTTC.

The rearrangement joins TRBV29-1 to TRBJ1-1; 7 positions match TRBD1. The CDR3 sequence is 15 residues long. J lost 5 bases, V lost 8 bases, and 17 bases had no gene match. The germline CDR1 and CDR2 sequences are SQVTM and ANQGSEA. The CDR3 here is CSSPSPTGLTTEAFF. In nucleotides, the CDR3 is TGCAGCTCCCCCTCTCCGACAGGGTTGACAACTGAAGCTTTCTTT. Drawing the rest from reference TRBV29-1 and TRBJ1-1, the complete variable domain is SAVISQKPSRDICQRGTSLTIQCQVDSQVTMMFWYRQQPGQSLTLIATANQGSEATYESGFVIDKFPISRPNLTFSTLTVSNMSPEDSSIYLCSSPSPTGLTTEAFFGQGTRLTVV.

At least ten counts were recorded for this clone. The chain combines TRBV27 with TRBJ1-3, with TRBD1 identical over 8 bases. J was trimmed by 2 bases and V by 6 bases; bases with no gene match: 6. The CDR3 length is 15 residues. CDR1 is MNHEY and CDR2 is SMNVEV in the germline V gene (reference sequence). The CDR3 nucleotides read TGTGCCAGCAGCGACAGGGGCCAACCTGGAAACACCATATATTTT. Translation gives CASSDRGQPGNTIYF.

The rearrangement uses TRBV25-1 and TRBJ2-3; TRBD2 matches at 7 bases. The J segment lost 6 bases and the V segment lost 7 bases, leaving 7 bases of the junction unmatched. In germline, CDR1 is MGHDK, CDR2 SYGVNS. The CDR3 has 13 amino acids. This CDR3 reads CASMVSRGDTQYF. CDR3 DNA: TGTGCCAGCATGGTATCGCGGGGGGATACGCAGTATTTT.

In its sample, this clone was seen a few times. The junction differs from germline at one of its ends, possibly a read error. This chain uses TRBV4-2 with TRBJ2-3, with 8 bases aligning to TRBD2. The length of the CDR3 is 13 residues. CDR1 and CDR2 from the germline V gene are LGHNA and YNFKEQ. The CDR3 DNA reads TGTGCCAGCAGCCAAGAAGGCGGGGGGCCTCTGGATTTT. This codes for CASSQEGGGPLDF.

DNA of the CDR3: TGCGCCAGCAGCCCCAAACACGACAGCGACCCGGTTTCCTACGAGCAGTACTTC. It encodes CASSPKHDSDPVSYEQYF. This rearrangement joins TRBV5-1 to TRBJ2-7, with D possibly being TRBD1 (5 bases). The V end lost 4 bases, the J end lost 1 base, and 24 bases lay between the germline ends. The CDR3 has 18 residues. CDR1 SGHRS and CDR2 YFSETQ come from the germline V gene.

CDR3 loop: CASSSGTGSLVANVLTF. The CDR3 coding sequence is TGTGCCAGCAGTTCCGGGACAGGATCTCTGGTGGCCAACGTCCTGACTTTC. V usage is TRBV6-2 or TRBV6-3 and J usage is TRBJ2-6; the match to TRBD1 covers 8 bases. CDR3 length: 17 residues. The germline gives CDR1 MNHEY, CDR2 SVGEGT. Trimming cost V 4 bases and J 6 bases; bases outside gene matches: 11.

The CDR3 nucleotides are TGCGCCAGCAGCTTGGGAGGGACAGGGCCCCATGAGCAGTTCTTC. It specifies CASSLGGTGPHEQFF. The V gene is TRBV5-1, the J gene TRBJ2-1; TRBD1 matches at 9 bases. This CDR3 has 15 residues. Germline CDR1 SGHRS, CDR2 YFSETQ. Germline trimming cut 0 bases from V and 8 bases from J; bases unmatched to any gene: 6.

The chain has TRBV5-4 and TRBJ2-7, with 7 bases aligning to TRBD2. The germline CDR1 and CDR2 sequences are SGHNT and YYREEE (reference sequence). The CDR3 contains 13 residues. Unmatched junction bases numbered 1, after V lost 2 bases and J lost 2 bases. The CDR3 is CASSFGGAYEQYF. The DNA for the CDR3 is TGTGCCAGCAGCTTTGGGGGGGCCTACGAGCAGTACTTC. Using reference TRBV5-4 and TRBJ2-7 for the parts outside the CDR3, the full variable domain is ETGVTQSPTHLIKTRGQQVTLRCSSQSGHNTVSWYQQALGQGPQFIFQYYREEENGRGNFPPRFSGLQFPNYSSELNVNALELDDSALYLCASSFGGAYEQYFGPGTRLTVT.

The count of this clone is one. V gene TRBV5-1 combines with J gene TRBJ2-3, with 11 bases that match TRBD2. The J segment lost 5 bases and the V segment lost 1 base, leaving 6 bases of the junction unmatched. The germline CDR1 and CDR2 sequences are SGHRS and YFSETQ. This CDR3 is 16 amino acids long. Here the CDR3 DNA reads TGCGCCAGCAGCTTGCAGGCTAGCGGGGGGAGAGATACGCAGTATTTT. It yields the protein CASSLQASGGRDTQYF.

This chain joins TRBV4-2 and TRBJ2-2; D is undetermined. Trimming took 2 bases from V and 2 from J, leaving 6 bases between them. The CDR3 sequence is 14 residues long. The germline gives CDR1 LGHNA, CDR2 YNFKEQ. CDR3 in amino acids: CASSQPPNTGELFF. CDR3 DNA: TGTGCCAGCAGCCAACCCCCTAACACCGGGGAGCTGTTTTTT.

CDR3 sequence (DNA): TGTGCCAGCAGCCAAGGGACAGCCTATGGCTACACCTTC. Translated: CASSQGTAYGYTF. This chain connects TRBV3-1 (or the pseudogene TRBV3-2) to TRBJ1-2; maybe TRBD1 (6 bases). There are 13 residues in the CDR3. Germline V gene data show CDR1 as LGHDT and CDR2 as YNNKEL (reference sequence). Trimming pared 1 base from V and 4 bases from J, leaving 7 bases between.

This rearrangement joins TRBV13 to TRBJ1-2; 8 positions agree with TRBD1. CDR3 length equals 15 residues. J lost 5 bases, V lost 4 bases, and 9 bases had no gene match. Germline V gene data show CDR1 as PRHDT and CDR2 as FYEKMQ (reference sequence). CDR3 loop: CASSSSPTGVYGYTF. CDR3 DNA sequence: TGTGCCAGCAGCTCATCCCCGACAGGGGTTTATGGCTACACCTTC.

The chain employs TRBV24-1 and TRBJ2-7; a possible D gene is TRBD2 (7 bases). V lost 9 bases to trimming and J lost 2 bases, with 13 bases between them. CDR1 is KGHDR, CDR2 SFDVKD, per germline. CDR3 size: 13 residues. Written as DNA, the CDR3 is TGTGCCACCGGCGGGGGCCCTACCTACGAGCAGTACTTC. Amino acid sequence: CATGGGPTYEQYF.

This clone was seen a few times. The chain employs TRBV5-1 and TRBJ1-3, with TRBD1 matching 9 bases. This CDR3 has 19 amino acids. V was pared by 4 bases and J by 0 bases, with 14 bases of the junction left unmatched. From germline, CDR1 is SGHRS and CDR2 YFSETQ. The CDR3 sequence is CASSSPGDREPNSGNTIYF. CDR3 nucleotides: TGCGCCAGCAGCAGCCCCGGGGACAGGGAACCGAACTCTGGAAACACCATATATTTT.

This rearrangement joins TRBV5-5 to TRBJ1-2, with D possibly TRBD1 on 5 matching bases. Germline V gene data show CDR1 as SGHKS and CDR2 as YYEKEE (reference sequence). This CDR3 region has 18 residues. V shed 0 bases and J shed 5 bases, with 23 bases lying between them. The CDR3 coding sequence is TGTGCCAGCAGCTTGGTGGGGCCCTACGTGGGCGTCTCTTATGGCTACACCTTC. Amino acids: CASSLVGPYVGVSYGYTF.

This rearrangement joins TRBV5-1 to TRBJ2-7; TRBD1 matches 9 bases. Trimming removed 5 bases from V and 2 bases from J; junction bases left unmatched: 11. CDR3 size: 16 residues. CDR1 is SGHRS and CDR2 is YFSETQ in the germline V gene. The CDR3 bases are TGCGCCAGCAGTTCTAGCGGACAGGGGATAGCCTACGAGCAGTACTTC. Its protein product is CASSSSGQGIAYEQYF.

The V gene is TRBV2, the J gene TRBJ1-6; D might be TRBD1 (5 bases). The V and J ends lost 2 bases and 2 bases respectively, with 13 bases between them. The CDR3 runs to 17 residues. Per the germline V gene, CDR1 is SNHLY and CDR2 is FYNNEI. The CDR3 nucleotides read TGTGCCAGCAGTGAACATGGAGGGGTCGCCTATAATTCACCCCTCCACTTT. Its translation is CASSEHGGVAYNSPLHF. Full variable domain (missing parts from reference TRBV2 and TRBJ1-6): EPEVTQTPSHQVTQMGQEVILRCVPISNHLYFYWYRQILGQKVEFLVSFYNNEISEKSEIFDDQFSVERPDGSNFTLKIRSTKLEDSAMYFCASSEHGGVAYNSPLHFGNGTRLTVT.

Ten or more counts support this clone. CDR3 in DNA: TGTGCCAGCAGCGGACCCACAGGGAGAGACACCATATATTTT. It codes for CASSGPTGRDTIYF. The chain recombines TRBV3-1 (or the pseudogene TRBV3-2) with TRBJ1-3; a possible D gene is TRBD1 (6 bases). Germline V gene data show CDR1 as LGHDT and CDR2 as YNNKEL (reference sequence). The CDR3 spans 14 residues. Trimming left V 5 bases short and J 8 bases short, with 16 bases between.